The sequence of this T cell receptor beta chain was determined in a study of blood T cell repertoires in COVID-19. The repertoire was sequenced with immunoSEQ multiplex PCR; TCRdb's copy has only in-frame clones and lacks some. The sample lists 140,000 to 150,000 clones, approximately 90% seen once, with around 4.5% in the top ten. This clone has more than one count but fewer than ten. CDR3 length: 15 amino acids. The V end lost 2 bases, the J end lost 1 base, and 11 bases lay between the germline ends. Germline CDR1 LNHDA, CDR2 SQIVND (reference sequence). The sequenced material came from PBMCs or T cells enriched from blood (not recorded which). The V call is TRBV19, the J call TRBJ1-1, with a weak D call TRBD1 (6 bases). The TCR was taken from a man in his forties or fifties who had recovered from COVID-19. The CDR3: CASSIRAGANTEAFF. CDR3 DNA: TGTGCCAGTAGTATACGGGCAGGGGCGAACACTGAAGCTTTCTTT.